These T cell receptor beta chains were read from a single sample in a study of cytomegalovirus exposure and HLA in healthy donors. Sequencing was performed with immunoSEQ multiplex PCR; in TCRdb, only in-frame clones are kept and a portion is missing. Found here are about 250,000 clones, 80% to 90% of them singletons; the top ten hold roughly 0.24%. The source material was PBMCs. The receptors stem from a girl aged 2-9 years in good health and CMV-seronegative. CDR3s include the opening cysteine and the closing phenylalanine or tryptophan. Fields, in order: J gene, D gene, clone size, V gene, CDR3 protein, CDR3 DNA. A D gene is named only where the DNA matches it firmly. Part of the rows lack a size; the others show once, few, many or a class for expanded clones.

TRBJ2-2 | TRBD2 | . | TRBV4-1 | CASSPSGSYTGELFF | TGCGCCAGCAGCCCCAGCGGGAGCTACACCGGGGAGCTGTTTTTT
TRBJ2-7 | TRBD1 | . | TRBV6-9 | CASSYKRTGGGFKQYF | TGTGCCAGCAGTTATAAAAGGACAGGGGGCGGATTTAAGCAGTACTTC
TRBJ2-5 | . | few | TRBV5-1 | CASSLGHPGETQYF | TGCGCCAGCAGCTTGGGACATCCCGGAGAGACCCAGTACTTC
TRBJ2-6 | . | . | TRBV6-5 | CASRSGAGANVLTF | TGTGCCAGCCGGTCCGGGGCTGGGGCCAACGTCCTGACTTTC
TRBJ2-1 | TRBD2 | . | TRBV9 | CASSGTSGSNEQFF | TGTGCCAGCAGCGGGACTAGCGGGAGCAATGAGCAGTTCTTC
TRBJ2-4 | TRBD2 | . | TRBV4-1 | CASSQVGLAPPKNIQYF | TGCGCCAGCAGCCAAGTTGGACTAGCTCCACCCAAAAACATTCAGTACTTC
TRBJ2-3 | TRBD1 | . | TRBV23-1 | CASSRQGASTDTQYF | TGCGCCAGCAGTCGACAGGGGGCATCGACAGATACGCAGTATTTT
TRBJ2-7 | . | . | TRBV6-1 | CATTLAPYEQYF | TGTGCCACCACACTAGCCCCCTACGAGCAGTACTTC
TRBJ1-3 | . | . | TRBV9 | CASSGGVSAGNTIYF | TGTGCCAGCAGCGGGGGGGTTTCGGCTGGAAACACCATATATTTT
TRBJ2-3 | . | . | TRBV7-9 | CASSYELVADTQYF | TGTGCCAGCAGTTACGAACTGGTAGCAGATACGCAGTATTTT
TRBJ2-5 | TRBD1 | once | TRBV5-1 | CASSLGDRVSGETQYF | TGCGCCAGCAGCCTAGGGGACAGGGTATCGGGAGAGACCCAGTACTTC
TRBJ2-7 | . | . | TRBV2 | CASSDPLVARSYEQYF | TGTGCCAGCAGTGATCCCCTTGTGGCCCGCTCCTACGAGCAGTACTTC
TRBJ2-2 | TRBD2 | . | TRBV5-1 | CASSWTSGTTGELFF | TGCGCCAGCAGCTGGACTAGCGGTACCACCGGGGAGCTGTTTTTT
TRBJ2-5 | . | once | TRBV2 | CASSWAPARGGATQYF | TGTGCCAGCAGCTGGGCACCCGCCCGGGGCGGGGCGACCCAGTACTTC
TRBJ1-4 | TRBD1 | . | TRBV5-8 | CASSPGQGQNEKLFF | TGTGCCAGCAGCCCGGGACAGGGGCAGAATGAAAAACTGTTTTTT